The 3 T cell receptor beta chains below were found in one sample sequenced in a study of PD-L1 blockade in urothelial cancer. The method was immunoSEQ multiplex PCR; TCRdb's version includes in-frame clones alone and lacks a portion of them. Here the sample spans some 100,000 clones, 91% being singletons. The input for sequencing was PBMCs, taken around atezolizumab (anti-PD-L1) treatment. The receptors here all came from a woman of 80 years or more with urothelial cancer.

The chain is built from TRBV6-1 and TRBJ1-2, with TRBD1 matching over 9 bases. The length of the CDR3 is 17 residues. Losses at the gene ends were 3 bases for V and 2 bases for J; bases not matched to a gene: 10. Per germline, CDR1 MNHNS and CDR2 SASEGT. The CDR3 here is CASSDKIRTGDNYGYTF. The CDR3 DNA is TGTGCCAGCAGTGACAAAATCCGGACAGGGGACAACTATGGCTACACCTTC.

The chain combines TRBV18 with TRBJ1-2; D might be TRBD1 (6 bases). The germline V and J ends were trimmed by 4 bases and 4 bases, with 13 bases remaining between them. Germline CDR1 is KGHSH and CDR2 is LQKENI. There are 14 residues in the CDR3. As DNA, the CDR3 is TGTGCCAGCTCACTTTCGACAGGCGCCTATGGCTACACCTTC. Amino acids: CASSLSTGAYGYTF.

V is TRBV30 and J is TRBJ1-2, with 8 bases matching TRBD1. The CDR3 consists of 13 residues. Germline V gene data show CDR1 as GTSNPN and CDR2 as SVGIG (reference sequence). V shed 3 bases and J 2 bases; nucleotides not matched to a gene: 2. The CDR3 protein is CAWRRQGNYGYTF. As DNA, the CDR3 is TGTGCCTGGAGGAGACAGGGGAACTATGGCTACACCTTC.